The source of this TCR beta chain is a study of Ad26.COV2.S vaccination and SARS-CoV-2 variants. This clone came up a few times. The antigen is unknown. TCRdb's copy holds only in-frame clones and misses some; the assay was immunoSEQ multiplex PCR. The data contain about 680,000 clones, roughly 90% of them singletons. Study outcomes and limitations: The breadth of spike-specific CD8+ and CD4+ T cell responses after vaccination was reportedly substantial. Analytic work on TCR breadth and depth might have understated the full extent of total T cell responses. Similar non-spike TCR breadth was seen in vaccine and placebo recipients.

CDR3 length: 15 amino acids. Looked up from germline, CDR1 is LGHNA and CDR2 is YNFKEQ. V was shortened by 0 bases and J by 6 bases, with 15 bases between the two germline ends. Treatment given: around 19 received Ad26.COV2.S at low or high dose, single or two shots; about 5 received placebo; per-sample allocation not given. Collection of samples fell on day 63 after the first vaccine or placebo injection. The sequenced sample was peripheral blood, obtained in a trial of Ad26.COV2.S vaccine versus placebo. The clonotype was recovered from a person between 18 and 65 years old who received the Ad26.COV2.S COVID-19 vaccine or a placebo. The chain carries TRBV4-2 and TRBJ2-7; weak D call: TRBD2 (5 bases). Here the CDR3 DNA reads TGTGCCAGCAGCCAAGAAAACGGGAATCCGCCCGAGCAGTACTTC. Translation gives CASSQENGNPPEQYF.